This T cell receptor (beta chain) appears in the sequencing data of a study of blood T cell repertoires in COVID-19. Germline CDR1 SGHTA, CDR2 FQGNSA. J was trimmed by 10 bases and V by 3 bases; bases with no gene match: 5. The CDR3 is 13 amino acids. In the study's own analysis: Amplification from reference gene primers served as the basis for estimated nucleated cell counts. Method: immunoSEQ multiplex PCR; TCRdb's copy keeps in-frame clones and lacks some. Clonal size and the V and J genes are those of that table, whereas D and trimming came from the DNA. The sample comprises 68,000 or so clones, around 90% of which are singletons, and around 7.8% rests with the top ten.

The V call is TRBV7-2, the J call TRBJ1-4, with 7 bases identical to TRBD1. The sample taken for sequencing was peripheral blood. The sequence was obtained from a middle-aged man with COVID-19, enrolled during active disease. CDR3 DNA sequence: TGTGCCAGCAGCTTGGGACAGACGGGAAAACTGTTTTTT. Translated, it gives CASSLGQTGKLFF.